The present entry profiles one T cell receptor beta chain with its context. This sample is drawn from a study of blood T cell repertoires in COVID-19. Across the study: Both acute and convalescent COVID-19 samples were obtained from the United States, Italy and Spain. In each case, the material was cDNA or gDNA derived from T cells, B-cell-depleted T cells, or PBMCs.

This table comes from immunoSEQ multiplex PCR, and its TCRdb copy is limited to in-frame clones, with some not included. The sample contains about 180,000 clones, approximately 87% of which appear only once. Enrollment of patients from Seattle took place during active infection, with longitudinal follow-up. Per the germline V gene, CDR1 is SGHNT and CDR2 is YYREEE (reference sequence). J was trimmed by 9 bases and V by 3 bases; bases with no gene match: 4. CDR3 length: 13 residues. The sequence was collected from a woman in her 70s with COVID-19, enrolled during active disease. The sample taken for sequencing was peripheral blood. V gene TRBV5-4 combines with J gene TRBJ2-1; 9 nucleotides line up with TRBD2. The CDR3 reads CASSSKTSGEQFF. For the CDR3, the DNA is TGTGCCAGCAGCTCGAAGACTAGCGGTGAGCAGTTCTTC.